This T cell receptor beta chain was recorded in a study of cytomegalovirus exposure and HLA in healthy donors. As for this clone: Its specificity is unknown.

Study-level findings and limits: The authors enumerated over 150 TCR beta chains as linked to cytomegalovirus.

Libraries were prepared by immunoSEQ multiplex PCR; TCRdb keeps only in-frame clonotypes and omits some of them. The table records about 49,000 clones, about 94% of them present only once. Germline CDR1 SGHRS, CDR2 YFSETQ. The V and J ends lost 2 bases and 4 bases respectively, with 15 bases between them. This CDR3 spans 16 amino acids. Input material: PBMCs. J is TRBJ2-2 and V is TRBV5-1; TRBD2 is a possible D gene (6 bases). The source of this sequence is a woman younger than 30 in good health and CMV-seropositive. CDR3 nucleotide sequence: TGCGCCAGCAGCTTCGGCCAGCTCGGGGGCACCGGGGAGCTGTTTTTT. Translation: CASSFGQLGGTGELFF.